The T cell receptor (beta chain) described here comes from a study of shared T cell receptors in the human thymus. Germline CDR1 reads MRHNA; CDR2 reads SNTAGT. The CDR3 is 11 residues long. V shed 2 bases and J shed 8 bases, with 3 bases lying between them. Clones were sequenced by immunoSEQ multiplex PCR, and TCRdb holds only the in-frame ones, with some missing. The top ten clones hold more than 0.01% of a sample with roughly 550,000 clones, 78% of them seen once. These same records also appear under a second study, on human thymus T cells. From that study: Samples came from healthy Finnish infants during open corrective cardiac surgery.

The V gene is TRBV6-4, the J gene TRBJ1-4; D unclear. The sequenced sample consisted of thymocytes. The sequence derives from a boy under two years old with a congenital heart defect. The DNA of the CDR3 is TGTGCCAGCAGTGACGGCGAAAAACTGTTTTTT. Amino acid sequence: CASSDGEKLFF.